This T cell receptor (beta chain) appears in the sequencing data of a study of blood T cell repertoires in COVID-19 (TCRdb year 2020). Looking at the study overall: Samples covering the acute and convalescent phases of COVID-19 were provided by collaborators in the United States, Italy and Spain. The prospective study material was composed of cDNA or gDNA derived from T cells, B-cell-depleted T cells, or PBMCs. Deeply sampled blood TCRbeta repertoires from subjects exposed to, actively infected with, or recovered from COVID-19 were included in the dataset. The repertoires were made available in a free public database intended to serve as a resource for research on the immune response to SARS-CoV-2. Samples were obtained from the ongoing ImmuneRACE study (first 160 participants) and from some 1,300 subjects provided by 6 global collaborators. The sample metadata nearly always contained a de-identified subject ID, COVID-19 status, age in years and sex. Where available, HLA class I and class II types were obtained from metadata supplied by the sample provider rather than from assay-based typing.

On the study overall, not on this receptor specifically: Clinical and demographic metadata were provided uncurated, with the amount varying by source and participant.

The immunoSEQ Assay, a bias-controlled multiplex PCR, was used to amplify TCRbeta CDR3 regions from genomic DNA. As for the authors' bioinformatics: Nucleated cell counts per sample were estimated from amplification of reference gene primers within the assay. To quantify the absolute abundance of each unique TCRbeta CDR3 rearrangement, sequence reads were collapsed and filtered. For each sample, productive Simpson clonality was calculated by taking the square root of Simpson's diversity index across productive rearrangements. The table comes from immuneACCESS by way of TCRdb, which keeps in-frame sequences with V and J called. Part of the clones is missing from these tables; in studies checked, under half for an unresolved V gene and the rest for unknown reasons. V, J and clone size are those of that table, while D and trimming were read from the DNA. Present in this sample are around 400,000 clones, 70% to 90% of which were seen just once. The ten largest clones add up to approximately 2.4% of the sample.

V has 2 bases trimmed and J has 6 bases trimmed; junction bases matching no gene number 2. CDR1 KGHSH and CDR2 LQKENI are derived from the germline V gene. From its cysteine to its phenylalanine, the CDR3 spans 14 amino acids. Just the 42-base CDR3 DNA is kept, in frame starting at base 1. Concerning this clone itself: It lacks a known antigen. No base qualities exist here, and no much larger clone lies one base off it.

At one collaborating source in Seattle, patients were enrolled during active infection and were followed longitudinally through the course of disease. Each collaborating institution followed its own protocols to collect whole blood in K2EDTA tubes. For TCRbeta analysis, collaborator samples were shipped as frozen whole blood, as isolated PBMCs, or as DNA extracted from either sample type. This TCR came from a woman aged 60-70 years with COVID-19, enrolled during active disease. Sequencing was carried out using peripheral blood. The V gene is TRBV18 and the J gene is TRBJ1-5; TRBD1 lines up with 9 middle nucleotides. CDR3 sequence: CASSPKTGGQPQHF. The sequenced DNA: TGTGCCAGCTCACCAAAGACAGGGGGTCAGCCCCAGCATTTT.